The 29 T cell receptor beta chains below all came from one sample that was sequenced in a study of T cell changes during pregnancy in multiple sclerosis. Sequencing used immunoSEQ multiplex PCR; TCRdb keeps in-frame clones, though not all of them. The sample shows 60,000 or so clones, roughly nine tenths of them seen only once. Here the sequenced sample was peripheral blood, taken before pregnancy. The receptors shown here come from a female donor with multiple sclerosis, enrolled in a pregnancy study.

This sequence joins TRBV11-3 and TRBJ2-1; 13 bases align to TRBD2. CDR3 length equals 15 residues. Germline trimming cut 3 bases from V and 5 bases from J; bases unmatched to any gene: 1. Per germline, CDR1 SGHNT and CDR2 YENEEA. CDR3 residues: CASSFTSGGDNEQFF. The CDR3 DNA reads TGTGCCAGCAGCTTTACTAGCGGGGGGGACAATGAGCAGTTCTTC.

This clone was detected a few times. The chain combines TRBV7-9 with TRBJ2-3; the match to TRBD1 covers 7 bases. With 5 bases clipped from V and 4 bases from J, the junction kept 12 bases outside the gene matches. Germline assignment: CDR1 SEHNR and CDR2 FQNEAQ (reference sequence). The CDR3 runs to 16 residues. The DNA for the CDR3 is TGTGCCAGCAGCAGTGGAACAGGGGTTTATGCAGATACGCAGTATTTT. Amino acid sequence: CASSSGTGVYADTQYF.

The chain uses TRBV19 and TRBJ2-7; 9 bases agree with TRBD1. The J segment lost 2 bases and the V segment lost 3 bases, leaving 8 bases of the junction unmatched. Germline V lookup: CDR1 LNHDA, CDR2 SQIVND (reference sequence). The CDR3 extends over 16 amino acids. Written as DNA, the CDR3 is TGTGCCAGTAGTATCAAAAATCGACAGGGGGCCTACGAGCAGTACTTC. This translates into CASSIKNRQGAYEQYF.

The CDR3 here is CASSLGPGGAMGRNEQFF. As DNA, the CDR3 is TGTGCCAGCAGCTTAGGCCCAGGAGGGGCCATGGGTCGCAATGAGCAGTTCTTC. This sequence joins TRBV11-3 and TRBJ2-1; tentative D call: TRBD2 (6 bases). Trimming removed 1 base from V and 6 bases from J, with 22 bases in between. Germline V lookup: CDR1 SGHNT, CDR2 YENEEA. There are 18 residues in the CDR3.

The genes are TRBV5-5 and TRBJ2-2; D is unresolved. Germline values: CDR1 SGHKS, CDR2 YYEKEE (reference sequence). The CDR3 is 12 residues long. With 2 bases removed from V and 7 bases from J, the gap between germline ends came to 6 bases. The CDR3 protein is CASSFNHGELFF. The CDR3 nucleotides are TGTGCCAGCAGCTTCAATCACGGGGAGCTGTTTTTT.

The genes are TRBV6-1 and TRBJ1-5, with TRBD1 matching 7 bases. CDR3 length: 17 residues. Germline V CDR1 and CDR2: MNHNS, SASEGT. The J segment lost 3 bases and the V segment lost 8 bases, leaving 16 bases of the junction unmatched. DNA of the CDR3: TGTGCCAGCCTTGAAGCGCTAGACAGGGTTGCCAATCAGCCCCAGCATTTT. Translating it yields CASLEALDRVANQPQHF.

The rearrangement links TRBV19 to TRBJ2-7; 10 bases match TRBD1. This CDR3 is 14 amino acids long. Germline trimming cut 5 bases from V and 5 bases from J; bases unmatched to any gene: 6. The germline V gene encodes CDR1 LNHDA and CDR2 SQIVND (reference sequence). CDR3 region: CASSPGTGAHEQYF. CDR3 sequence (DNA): TGTGCCAGTAGTCCCGGGACAGGGGCCCACGAGCAGTACTTC.

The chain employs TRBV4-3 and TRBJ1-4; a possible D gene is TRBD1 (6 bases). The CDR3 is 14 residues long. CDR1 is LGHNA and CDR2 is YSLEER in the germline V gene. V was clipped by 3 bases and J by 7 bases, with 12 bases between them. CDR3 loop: CASSQDRGSEKLFF. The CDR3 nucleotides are TGCGCCAGCAGCCAGGATAGGGGGTCTGAAAAACTGTTTTTT.

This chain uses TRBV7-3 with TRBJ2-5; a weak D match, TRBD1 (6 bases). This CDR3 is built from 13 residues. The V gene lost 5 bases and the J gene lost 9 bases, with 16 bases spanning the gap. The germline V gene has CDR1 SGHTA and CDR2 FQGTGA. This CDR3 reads CASSTNRDGAQYF. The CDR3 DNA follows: TGTGCCAGCAGCACCAACAGGGACGGGGCCCAGTACTTC. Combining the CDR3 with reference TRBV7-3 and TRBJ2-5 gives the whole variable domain GAGVSQTPSNKVTEKGKYVELRCDPISGHTALYWYRQSLGQGPEFLIYFQGTGAADDSGLPNDRFFAVRPEGSVSTLKIQRTERGDSAVYLCASSTNRDGAQYFGPGTRLLVL.

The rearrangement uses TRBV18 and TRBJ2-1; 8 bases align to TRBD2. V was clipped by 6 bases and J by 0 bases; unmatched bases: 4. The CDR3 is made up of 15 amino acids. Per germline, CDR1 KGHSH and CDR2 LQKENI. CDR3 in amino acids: CASSGRGGSYNEQFF. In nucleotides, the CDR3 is TGTGCCAGCTCGGGACGGGGGGGCTCCTACAATGAGCAGTTCTTC.

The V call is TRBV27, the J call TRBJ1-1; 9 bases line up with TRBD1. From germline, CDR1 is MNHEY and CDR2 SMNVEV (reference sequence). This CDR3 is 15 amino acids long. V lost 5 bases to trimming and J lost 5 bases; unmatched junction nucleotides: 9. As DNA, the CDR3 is TGTGCCAGCAGTATAACAGGGGGCGGTGGGACTGAAGCTTTCTTT. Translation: CASSITGGGGTEAFF.

The CDR3 is CASSPSGRDRGYTF. The CDR3 bases are TGTGCCAGCAGTCCGTCCGGCAGGGATCGAGGCTACACCTTC. The chain recombines TRBV27 with TRBJ1-2, with D perhaps TRBD1 (5 bases). Germline lookup yields CDR1 MNHEY and CDR2 SMNVEV (reference sequence). The V gene lost 5 bases and the J gene lost 8 bases, with 18 bases spanning the gap. The CDR3 is made up of 14 amino acids.

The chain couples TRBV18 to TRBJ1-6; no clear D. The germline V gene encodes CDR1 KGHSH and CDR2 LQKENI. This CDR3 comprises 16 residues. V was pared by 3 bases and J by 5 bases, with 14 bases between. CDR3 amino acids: CASSPFSPPNNSPLHF. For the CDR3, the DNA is TGTGCCAGCTCACCTTTCAGTCCTCCAAATAATTCACCCCTCCACTTT.

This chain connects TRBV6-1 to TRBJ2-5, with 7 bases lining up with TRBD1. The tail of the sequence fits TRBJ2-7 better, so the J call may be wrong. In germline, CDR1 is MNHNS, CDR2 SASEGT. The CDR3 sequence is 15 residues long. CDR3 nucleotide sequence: TGTGCCAGCACTCCGACAGGGTCACCTTCCTACGAGCAGTACTTC. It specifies CASTPTGSPSYEQYF.

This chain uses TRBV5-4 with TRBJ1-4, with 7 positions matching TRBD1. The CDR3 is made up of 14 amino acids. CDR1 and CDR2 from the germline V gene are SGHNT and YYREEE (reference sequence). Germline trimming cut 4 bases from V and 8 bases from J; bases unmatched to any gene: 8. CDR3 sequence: CASSLDRVGEKLFF. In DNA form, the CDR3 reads TGTGCCAGCAGCCTTGACAGGGTTGGCGAAAAACTGTTTTTT.

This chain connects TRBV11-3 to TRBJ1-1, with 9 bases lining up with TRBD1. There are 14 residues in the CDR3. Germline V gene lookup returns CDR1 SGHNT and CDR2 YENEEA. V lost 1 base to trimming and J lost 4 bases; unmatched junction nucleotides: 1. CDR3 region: CASSLGQGGTEAFF. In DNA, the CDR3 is TGTGCCAGCAGCTTAGGACAGGGGGGCACTGAAGCTTTCTTT.

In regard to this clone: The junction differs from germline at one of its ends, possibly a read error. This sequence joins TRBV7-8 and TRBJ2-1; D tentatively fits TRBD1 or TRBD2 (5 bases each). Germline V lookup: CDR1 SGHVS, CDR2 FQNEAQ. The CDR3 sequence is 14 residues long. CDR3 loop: CASRLEGQDNEQFF. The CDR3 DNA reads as TGTGCCAGCAGATTAGAGGGGCAGGACAATGAGCAGTTCTTC.

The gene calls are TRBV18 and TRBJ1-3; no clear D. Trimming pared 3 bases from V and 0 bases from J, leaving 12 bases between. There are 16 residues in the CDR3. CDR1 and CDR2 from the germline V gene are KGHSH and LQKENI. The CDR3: CASSPSTGSSGNTIYF. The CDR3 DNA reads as TGTGCCAGCTCACCGTCGACGGGGAGCTCTGGAAACACCATATATTTT.

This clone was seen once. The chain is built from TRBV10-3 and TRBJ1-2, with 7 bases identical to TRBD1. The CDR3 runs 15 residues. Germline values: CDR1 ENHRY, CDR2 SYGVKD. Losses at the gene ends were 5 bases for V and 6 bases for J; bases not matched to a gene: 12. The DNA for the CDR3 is TGTGCCATCAGTCCCGGGACAGTCGCCACCCATGGCTACACCTTC. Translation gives CAISPGTVATHGYTF.

The CDR3 nucleotides read TGTGCCAGTAGCAATGCGCTCTTCTCTGGAAACACCATATATTTT. As protein: CASSNALFSGNTIYF. The chain links TRBV19 to TRBJ1-3; D remains ambiguous. CDR1 is LNHDA and CDR2 is SQIVND in the germline V gene (reference sequence). The CDR3 has 15 amino acids. V was cut by 6 bases and J by 0 bases, with 12 bases left in between. Full variable domain (rest looked up from reference TRBV19 and TRBJ1-3): DGGITQSPKYLFRKEGQNVTLSCEQNLNHDAMYWYRQDPGQGLRLIYYSQIVNDFQKGDIAEGYSVSREKKESFPLTVTSAQKNPTAFYLCASSNALFSGNTIYFGEGSWLTVV.

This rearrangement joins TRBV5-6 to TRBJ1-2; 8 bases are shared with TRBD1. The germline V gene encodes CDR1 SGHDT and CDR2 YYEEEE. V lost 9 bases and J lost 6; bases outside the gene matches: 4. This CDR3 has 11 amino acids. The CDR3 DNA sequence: TGTGCCACCACAGGGGGTCATGGCTACACCTTC. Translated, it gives CATTGGHGYTF. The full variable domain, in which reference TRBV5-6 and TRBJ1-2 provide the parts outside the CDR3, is DAGVTQSPTHLIKTRGQQVTLRCSPKSGHDTVSWYQQALGQGPQFIFQYYEEEERQRGNFPDRFSGHQFPNYSSELNVNALLLGDSALYLCATTGGHGYTFGSGTRLTVV.

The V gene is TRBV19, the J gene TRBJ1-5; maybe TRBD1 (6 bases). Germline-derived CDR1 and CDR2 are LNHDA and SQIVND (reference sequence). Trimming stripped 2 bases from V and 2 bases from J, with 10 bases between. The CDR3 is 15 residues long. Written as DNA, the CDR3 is TGTGCCAGTAGTATACTGGGGGCCGGCAATCAGCCCCAGCATTTT. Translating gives CASSILGAGNQPQHF.

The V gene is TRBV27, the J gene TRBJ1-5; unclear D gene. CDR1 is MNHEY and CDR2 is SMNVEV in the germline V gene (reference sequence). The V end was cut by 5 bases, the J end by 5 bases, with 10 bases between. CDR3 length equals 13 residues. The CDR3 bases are TGTGCCAGCAGTCCCGTCGGGGATCAGCCCCAGCATTTT. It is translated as CASSPVGDQPQHF.

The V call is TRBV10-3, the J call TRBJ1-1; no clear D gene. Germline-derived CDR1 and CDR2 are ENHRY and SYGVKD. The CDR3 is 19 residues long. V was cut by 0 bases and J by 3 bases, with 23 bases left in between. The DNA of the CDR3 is TGTGCCATCAGTGAGTCAGTCCCGAGGACCGTGGGGAGGTACACTGAAGCTTTCTTT. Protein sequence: CAISESVPRTVGRYTEAFF.

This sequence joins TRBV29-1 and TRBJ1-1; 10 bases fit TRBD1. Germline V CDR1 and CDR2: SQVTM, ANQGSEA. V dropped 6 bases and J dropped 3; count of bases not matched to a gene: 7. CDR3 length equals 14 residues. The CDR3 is CSVLKDRGDTEAFF. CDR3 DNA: TGCAGCGTCCTCAAGGACAGGGGGGACACTGAAGCTTTCTTT.

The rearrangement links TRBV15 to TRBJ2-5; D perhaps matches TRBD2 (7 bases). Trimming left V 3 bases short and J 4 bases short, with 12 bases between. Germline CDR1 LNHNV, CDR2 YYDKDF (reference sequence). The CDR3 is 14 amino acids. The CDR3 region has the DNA TGTGCCACCAGCAGCGAGGGGGGGCTAGAGACCCAGTACTTC. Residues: CATSSEGGLETQYF.

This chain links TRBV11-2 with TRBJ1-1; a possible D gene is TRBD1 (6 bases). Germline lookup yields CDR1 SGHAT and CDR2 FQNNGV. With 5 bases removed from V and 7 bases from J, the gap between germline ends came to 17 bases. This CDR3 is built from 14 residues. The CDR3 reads CASSLGGGFIEAFF. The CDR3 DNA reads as TGTGCCAGCAGCCTAGGGGGGGGGTTCATTGAAGCTTTCTTT.

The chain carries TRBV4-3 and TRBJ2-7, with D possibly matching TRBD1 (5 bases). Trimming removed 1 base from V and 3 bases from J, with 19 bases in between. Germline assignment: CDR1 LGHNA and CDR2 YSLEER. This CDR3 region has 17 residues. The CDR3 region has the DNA TGCGCCAGCAGCCAAGGAAACACACCTATAGGGGTCTACGAGCAGTACTTC. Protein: CASSQGNTPIGVYEQYF.

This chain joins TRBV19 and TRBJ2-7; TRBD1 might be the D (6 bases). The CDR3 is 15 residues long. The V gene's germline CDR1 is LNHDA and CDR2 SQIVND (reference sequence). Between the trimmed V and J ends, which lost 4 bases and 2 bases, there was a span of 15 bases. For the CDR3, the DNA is TGTGCCAGTAGTACCCCCGGACAGACTCCCTACGAGCAGTACTTC. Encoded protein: CASSTPGQTPYEQYF.